Shown below are 32 T cell receptor beta chains from a single sample sequenced in a study of post-analysis software for immune sequencing data. Researchers reported that TCR beta cDNA libraries carried unique molecular identifiers. Each CDR3 protein is one row after TCRdb ran MiXCR on the PCR reads. The table lists roughly 160,000 distinct CDR3 sequences, 36% of them singletons. Here the sequenced sample was blood, taken after autologous hematopoietic stem cell transplantation. The receptors were sampled from a girl under 18 with multiple sclerosis.

This clonotype was picked up a small number of times. This chain joins TRBV18 and TRBJ1-1, with D tentatively TRBD1 (5 bases). CDR1 KGHSH and CDR2 LQKENI come from the germline V gene. The CDR3 is made up of 16 amino acids. V lost 0 bases and J 4 bases, leaving 15 bases between the germline ends. The CDR3 DNA sequence: TGTGCCAGCTCACCACCGGGTCGGCAGGGAGGCACTGAAGCTTTCTTT. Translated: CASSPPGRQGGTEAFF.

The chain is built from TRBV5-1 and TRBJ2-1; 11 bases match TRBD2. The CDR3 is 17 residues long. Looked up from germline, CDR1 is SGHRS and CDR2 is YFSETQ. V lost 2 bases, J lost 8 bases, and 12 bases stayed unmatched. The DNA of the CDR3 is TGCGCCAGCAGCTTAACTAGCGGGAGCCGAGGTACGGATGAGCAGTTCTTC. Residues: CASSLTSGSRGTDEQFF.

The rearrangement links TRBV15 to TRBJ2-7; D may be TRBD1 or TRBD2 (5 bases each). The CDR3 consists of 15 residues. Germline CDR1 is LNHNV and CDR2 is YYDKDF (reference sequence). Deletions cut 0 bases from V and 3 bases from J, with 12 bases between. The CDR3 nucleotides are TGTGCCACCAGCAGAGACCCGGGGCCGGACTACGAGCAGTACTTC. Translation gives CATSRDPGPDYEQYF. The entire variable domain, with the rest obtained from reference TRBV15 and TRBJ2-7, is as follows: DAMVIQNPRYQVTQFGKPVTLSCSQTLNHNVMYWYQQKSSQAPKLLFHYYDKDFNNEADTPDNFQSRRPNTSFCFLDIRSPGLGDTAMYLCATSRDPGPDYEQYFGPGTRLTVT.

This clonotype was seen many times. The CDR3 coding sequence is TGTGCCAGCAGCTTAGGACCCTCCGCCTACGAGCAGTACTTC. Residues: CASSLGPSAYEQYF. This chain links TRBV13 with TRBJ2-7, with D unresolved. V was shortened by 0 bases and J by 2 bases, with 8 bases between the two germline ends. Germline V lookup: CDR1 PRHDT, CDR2 FYEKMQ (reference sequence). CDR3 length: 14 amino acids.

This clonotype was counted a few times. V is TRBV30 and J is TRBJ2-3; no clear D gene. The CDR3 runs 13 residues. The V gene lost 4 bases and the J gene lost 5 bases, with 13 bases spanning the gap. The germline gives CDR1 GTSNPN, CDR2 SVGIG (reference sequence). The DNA for the CDR3 is TGTGCCTGGATGAGTCTCATTGGAGATACGCAGTATTTT. This translates into CAWMSLIGDTQYF.

This clonotype was counted only a few times. This chain connects TRBV28 to TRBJ1-2; D uncertain. V gave up 2 bases and J gave up 8 bases, with 15 bases separating them. The CDR3 length is 14 residues. Germline loops: CDR1 MDHEN, CDR2 SYDVKM. The CDR3 protein is CASSLEVLLGGYTF. The CDR3, as DNA: TGTGCCAGCAGTTTAGAAGTTTTGCTGGGAGGCTACACCTTC.

The chain links TRBV7-9 to TRBJ2-5; weak D call: TRBD2 (6 bases). V was shortened by 4 bases and J by 5 bases, with 14 bases between the two germline ends. The germline gives CDR1 SEHNR, CDR2 FQNEAQ (reference sequence). The CDR3 is 14 residues long. This CDR3 reads CASSYTAGRETQYF. The CDR3 DNA is TGTGCCAGCAGCTATACAGCGGGTAGGGAGACCCAGTACTTC.

This clonotype came up a few times. The genes are TRBV27 and TRBJ2-1; D unresolved. V gave up 3 bases and J gave up 0 bases, with 6 bases separating them. This CDR3 is built from 14 residues. Per germline, CDR1 MNHEY and CDR2 SMNVEV (reference sequence). The CDR3, as DNA: TGTGCCAGCAGTTTTGGAAGCTCCTACAATGAGCAGTTCTTC. This codes for CASSFGSSYNEQFF.

The rearrangement links TRBV6-5 to TRBJ1-5, with unresolved D. Trimming took off 0 bases at V and 11 bases at J, with 11 bases between the two ends. Per germline, CDR1 MNHEY and CDR2 SVGAGI. The CDR3 totals 13 residues. This CDR3 reads CASSYSEGMTQHF. In DNA form, the CDR3 reads TGTGCCAGCAGTTACTCGGAAGGGATGACCCAGCATTTT.

This sequence joins TRBV28 and TRBJ1-2; no firm D call. V gave up 8 bases and J gave up 1 base, with 11 bases separating them. Germline-derived CDR1 and CDR2 are MDHEN and SYDVKM. The CDR3 contains 13 residues. Here the CDR3 DNA reads TGTGCCAGCGGTTCAGCCGGTAACTATGGCTACACCTTC. Amino acid sequence: CASGSAGNYGYTF.

This rearrangement joins TRBV27 to TRBJ2-5; the D gene is possibly TRBD1 (7 bases). The DNA matches TRBJ2-7 better at its end, which makes the J call doubtful. This CDR3 comprises 14 residues. Germline CDR1 and CDR2: MNHEY and SMNVEV (reference sequence). CDR3 nucleotides: TGTGCCAGCGGGAGGACAGGAAGTCCCTACGAGCAGTACTTC. Protein sequence: CASGRTGSPYEQYF.

This chain connects TRBV20-1 to TRBJ2-7; D is uncertain. V was shortened by 1 base and J by 2 bases, with 6 bases between the two germline ends. Germline CDR1 reads DFQATT; CDR2 reads SNEGSKA (reference sequence). This CDR3 is built from 12 residues. This CDR3 is CSARVGTYEQYF. The CDR3 DNA reads TGCAGTGCTAGAGTTGGGACCTACGAGCAGTACTTC.

This clonotype was found a few times. The chain employs TRBV10-3 and TRBJ2-1, with 13 bases fitting TRBD2. The CDR3 covers 19 residues. Trimming cost V 6 bases and J 8 bases; bases outside gene matches: 19. Germline CDR1 and CDR2: ENHRY and SYGVKD. CDR3 amino acids: CAIRDTIPGLAGSVDEQFF. The CDR3 DNA is TGTGCCATCAGAGACACCATCCCGGGACTAGCGGGGAGTGTCGATGAGCAGTTCTTC.

The CDR3 nucleotides are TGTGCCAGCAGCCACGAGTGGGCTGACGGCCTTGAGCAGTTCTTC. Translated: CASSHEWADGLEQFF. The V and J genes are TRBV3-1 and TRBJ2-1; D is uncertain. Germline V CDR1 and CDR2: LGHDT, YNNKEL (reference sequence). The CDR3 extends over 15 amino acids. V was shortened by 3 bases and J by 9 bases, with 18 bases between the two germline ends.

The chain has TRBV5-5 and TRBJ2-5; a possible D gene is TRBD1 (5 bases). Germline V gene data show CDR1 as SGHKS and CDR2 as YYEKEE (reference sequence). The CDR3 loop spans 12 amino acids. V shed 0 bases and J shed 11 bases, with 11 bases lying between them. For the CDR3, the DNA is TGTGCCAGCAGCTTGGAACATCGACAGCAGTACTTC. Its translation: CASSLEHRQQYF.

V is TRBV6-6 and J is TRBJ2-7; D is perhaps TRBD1 (5 bases). The V gene's germline CDR1 is MNHNY and CDR2 SVGAGI (reference sequence). The CDR3 has 15 residues. V lost 4 bases to trimming and J lost 5 bases, with 18 bases between them. The CDR3 DNA sequence: TGTGCCAGCAGTTCCTTTGGGCAGGGCCCTAACGAGCAGTACTTC. It encodes CASSSFGQGPNEQYF.

The V call is TRBV27, the J call TRBJ2-5, with TRBD2 identical over 7 bases. Trimming cost V 5 bases and J 2 bases; bases outside gene matches: 5. The germline V gene encodes CDR1 MNHEY and CDR2 SMNVEV (reference sequence). This CDR3 is built from 14 residues. For the CDR3, the DNA is TGTGCCAGCAGTGTGTGGGGGGGACAAGAGACCCAGTACTTC. It encodes CASSVWGGQETQYF.

This clonotype appeared a few times. The CDR3 DNA follows: TGTGCCTGGAGTGTACGGGCAGGGCAAGGCTACACCTTC. It yields the protein CAWSVRAGQGYTF. The rearrangement joins TRBV30 to TRBJ1-2; maybe TRBD1 (5 bases). The CDR3 runs to 13 residues. Germline V gene lookup returns CDR1 GTSNPN and CDR2 SVGIG (reference sequence). The germline V and J ends were trimmed by 0 bases and 8 bases, with 13 bases remaining between them.

V and J are TRBV12-3 or TRBV12-4 and TRBJ1-2, with 11 nucleotides matching TRBD1. The CDR3 runs 16 residues. Unmatched junction bases numbered 8, after V lost 6 bases and J lost 2 bases. The CDR3, as DNA: TGTGCCAGCAGCTCGGGACAGGGGGGCCACAACTATGGCTACACCTTC. Translation gives CASSSGQGGHNYGYTF.

This clonotype has more than one count but fewer than ten. This chain connects TRBV6-5 to TRBJ2-1; 13 bases agree with TRBD2. The CDR3 has 18 residues. Germline assignment: CDR1 MNHEY and CDR2 SVGAGI. The V and J ends lost 4 bases and 3 bases, in that order; junction bases with no gene match: 9. This chain's CDR3 is CASSSGTSGMSRYNEQFF. The CDR3 coding sequence is TGTGCCAGCAGTTCCGGGACTAGCGGGATGTCTCGCTACAATGAGCAGTTCTTC.

The chain couples TRBV18 to TRBJ1-1, with 7 bases identical to TRBD1. V lost 5 bases and J lost 3; bases outside the gene matches: 6. Germline CDR1 and CDR2: KGHSH and LQKENI. The CDR3 contains 14 residues. DNA of the CDR3: TGTGCCAGCTCATCTGACAGGGCTCACACTGAAGCTTTCTTT. Protein product: CASSSDRAHTEAFF. The full variable domain, completed using reference TRBV18 and TRBJ1-1, is NAGVMQNPRHLVRRRGQEARLRCSPMKGHSHVYWYRQLPEEGLKFMVYLQKENIIDESGMPKERFSAEFPKEGPSILRIQQVVRGDSAAYFCASSSDRAHTEAFFGQGTRLTVV.

The V call is TRBV7-2, the J call TRBJ2-3, with 8 nucleotides matching TRBD2. CDR3 length equals 12 residues. CDR1 SGHTA and CDR2 FQGNSA come from the germline V gene. Trimming removed 1 base from V and 10 bases from J; junction bases left unmatched: 1. The CDR3 DNA follows: TGTGCCAGCAGCTTAGTGCGGGAGGCGCAGTATTTT. It yields the protein CASSLVREAQYF.

This clonotype occurred a few times. The rearrangement uses TRBV12-3 or TRBV12-4 and TRBJ2-5; D unclear. With 2 bases removed from V and 0 bases from J, the gap between germline ends came to 10 bases. The CDR3 length is 15 residues. CDR3 protein: CASSLIASYQETQYF. The CDR3 nucleotides are TGTGCCAGCAGTTTAATTGCTAGTTACCAAGAGACCCAGTACTTC.

The chain carries TRBV7-9 and TRBJ1-1; possible D gene TRBD1, 5 bases. Between the trimmed V and J ends, which lost 7 bases and 1 base, there was a span of 22 bases. The CDR3 is 17 amino acids. Germline CDR1 is SEHNR and CDR2 is FQNEAQ (reference sequence). The CDR3 DNA reads TGTGCCAGCAACCAATTCGGGGCCCCTCCTAGGAACACTGAAGCTTTCTTT. The encoded protein is CASNQFGAPPRNTEAFF.

V is TRBV12-3 or TRBV12-4 and J is TRBJ2-5; tentatively, D is TRBD1 (5 bases). The CDR3 has 14 amino acids. V dropped 4 bases and J dropped 5 bases, with 14 bases sitting between them. The chain's CDR3 is CASSSLGLGETQYF. The CDR3 coding sequence is TGTGCCAGCAGTTCATTGGGGCTGGGGGAGACCCAGTACTTC.

This clonotype came up many times. Written as DNA, the CDR3 is TGTGCCAGCAGCCCCTCTCGTGGGGCGGGATTTACCTACAATGAGCAGTTCTTC. Encoded protein: CASSPSRGAGFTYNEQFF. This chain joins TRBV7-3 and TRBJ2-1; perhaps TRBD2 as D (6 bases). This CDR3 has 18 residues. Per the germline V gene, CDR1 is SGHTA and CDR2 is FQGTGA. V was pared by 5 bases and J by 2 bases, with 22 bases between. Full variable domain (rest looked up from reference TRBV7-3 and TRBJ2-1): GAGVSQTPSNKVTEKGKYVELRCDPISGHTALYWYRQSLGQGPEFLIYFQGTGAADDSGLPNDRFFAVRPEGSVSTLKIQRTERGDSAVYLCASSPSRGAGFTYNEQFFGPGTRLTVL.

On this clonotype itself: One end of the junction does not line up with germline, which may come from a read error. The chain employs TRBV15 and TRBJ2-3, with a tentative D call TRBD2 (7 bases). Germline lookup yields CDR1 LNHNV and CDR2 YYDKDF (reference sequence). This CDR3 has 14 residues. In DNA form, the CDR3 reads TGTGCCACCAGCAGGGGAGGGGACACAGATACGCGGTATTTT. It is translated as CATSRGGDTDTRYF.

The V call is TRBV20-1, the J call TRBJ2-1; 12 nucleotides match TRBD2. Germline V gives CDR1 DFQATT, CDR2 SNEGSKA (reference sequence). The CDR3 has 15 amino acids. Losses at the gene ends were 1 base for V and 6 bases for J; bases not matched to a gene: 4. This chain's CDR3 is CSARVVLAGGNEQFF. The CDR3 DNA reads TGCAGTGCTAGAGTAGTACTAGCGGGAGGCAATGAGCAGTTCTTC.

This clonotype has just a few counts. The V call is TRBV24-1, the J call TRBJ2-1; 15 bases are shared with TRBD2. This CDR3 is 18 amino acids long. V dropped 5 bases and J dropped 4; count of bases not matched to a gene: 8. Germline assignment: CDR1 KGHDR and CDR2 SFDVKD. This chain's CDR3 is CATSGGGLAGGWYNEQFF. Written as DNA, the CDR3 is TGTGCCACCAGTGGGGGCGGACTAGCGGGAGGGTGGTACAATGAGCAGTTCTTC.

V gene TRBV3-1 combines with J gene TRBJ2-5; 8 bases are shared with TRBD1. CDR1 and CDR2 from the germline V gene are LGHDT and YNNKEL (reference sequence). The CDR3 has 17 amino acids. Trimming took 1 base from V and 5 from J; bases not matched to a gene: 12. In DNA form, the CDR3 reads TGTGCCAGCAGCCAAGCAGAGGGGACAGGCCCCCCGGAGACCCAGTACTTC. Its translation: CASSQAEGTGPPETQYF.

This clonotype was observed a few times. V gene TRBV3-1 combines with J gene TRBJ2-3, with D perhaps matching TRBD2 (6 bases). The V gene's germline CDR1 is LGHDT and CDR2 YNNKEL (reference sequence). The V end was cut by 5 bases, the J end by 2 bases, with 14 bases between. The CDR3 extends over 15 amino acids. DNA of the CDR3: TGTGCCAGCAGCGCCGGGACTGGATTCACAGATACGCAGTATTTT. This gives the protein CASSAGTGFTDTQYF.

The chain has TRBV7-9 and TRBJ2-7; D is perhaps TRBD2 (5 bases). The DNA end favors TRBJ2-5, so the J call may be wrong. Germline V lookup: CDR1 SEHNR, CDR2 FQNEAQ (reference sequence). The CDR3 is 15 residues long. The DNA of the CDR3 is TGTGCCAGCAGCTTAGAGTTTAAGCGGCAAGAGACCCAGTACTTC. Translated, it gives CASSLEFKRQETQYF.